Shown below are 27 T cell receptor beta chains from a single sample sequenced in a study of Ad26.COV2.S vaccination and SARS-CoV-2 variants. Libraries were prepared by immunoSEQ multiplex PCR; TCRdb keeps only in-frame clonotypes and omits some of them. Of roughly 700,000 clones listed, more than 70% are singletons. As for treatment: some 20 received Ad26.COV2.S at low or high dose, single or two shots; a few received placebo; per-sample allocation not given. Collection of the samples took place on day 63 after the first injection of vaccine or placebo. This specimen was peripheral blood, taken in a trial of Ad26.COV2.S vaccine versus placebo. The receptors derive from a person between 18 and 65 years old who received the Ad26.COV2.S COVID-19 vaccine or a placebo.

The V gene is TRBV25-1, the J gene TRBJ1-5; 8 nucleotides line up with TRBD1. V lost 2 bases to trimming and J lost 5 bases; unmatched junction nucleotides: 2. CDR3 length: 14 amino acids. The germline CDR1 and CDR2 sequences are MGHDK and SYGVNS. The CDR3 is CASSEQGAYQPQHF. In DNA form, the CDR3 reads TGTGCCAGCAGTGAACAGGGGGCTTATCAGCCCCAGCATTTT. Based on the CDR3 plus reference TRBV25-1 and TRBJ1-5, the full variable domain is EADIYQTPRYLVIGTGKKITLECSQTMGHDKMYWYQQDPGMELHLIHYSYGVNSTEKGDLSSESTVSRIRTEHFPLTLESARPSHTSQYLCASSEQGAYQPQHFGDGTRLSIL.

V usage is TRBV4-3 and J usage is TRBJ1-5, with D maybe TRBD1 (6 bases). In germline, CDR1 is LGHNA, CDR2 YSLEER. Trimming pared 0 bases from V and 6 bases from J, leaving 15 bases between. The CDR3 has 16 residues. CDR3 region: CASSQDLGGSRQPQHF. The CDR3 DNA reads TGCGCCAGCAGCCAAGATCTTGGGGGCTCGCGTCAGCCCCAGCATTTT.

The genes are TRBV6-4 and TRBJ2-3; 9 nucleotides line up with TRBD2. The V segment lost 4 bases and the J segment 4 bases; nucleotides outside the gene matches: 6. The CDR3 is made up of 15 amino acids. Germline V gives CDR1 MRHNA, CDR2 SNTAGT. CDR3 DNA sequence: TGTGCCAGCAGTGGCGAAGCGGGGGGCCCAGATACGCAGTATTTT. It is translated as CASSGEAGGPDTQYF.

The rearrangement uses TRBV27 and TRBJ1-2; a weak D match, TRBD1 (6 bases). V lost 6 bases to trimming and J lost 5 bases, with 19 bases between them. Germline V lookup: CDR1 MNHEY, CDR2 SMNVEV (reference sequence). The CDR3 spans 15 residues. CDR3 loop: CASSGWGGLGYGYTF. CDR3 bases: TGTGCCAGCAGCGGTTGGGGGGGGCTCGGTTATGGCTACACCTTC.

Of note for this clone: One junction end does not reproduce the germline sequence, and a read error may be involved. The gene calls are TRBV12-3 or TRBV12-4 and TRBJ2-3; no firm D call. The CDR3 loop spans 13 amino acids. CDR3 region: CASSLGLAAPLVF. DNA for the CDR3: TGTGCCAGCAGTTTAGGATTAGCTGCCCCCCTCGTTTTT.

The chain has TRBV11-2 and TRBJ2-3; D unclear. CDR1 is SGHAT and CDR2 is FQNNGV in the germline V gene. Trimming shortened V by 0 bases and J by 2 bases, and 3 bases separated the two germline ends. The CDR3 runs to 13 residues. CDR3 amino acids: CASSLDSTDTQYF. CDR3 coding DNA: TGTGCCAGCAGCTTAGACTCCACAGATACGCAGTATTTT. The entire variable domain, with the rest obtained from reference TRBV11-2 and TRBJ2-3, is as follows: EAGVAQSPRYKIIEKRQSVAFWCNPISGHATLYWYQQILGQGPKLLIQFQNNGVVDDSQLPKDRFSAERLKGVDSTLKIQPAKLEDSAVYLCASSLDSTDTQYFGPGTRLTVL.

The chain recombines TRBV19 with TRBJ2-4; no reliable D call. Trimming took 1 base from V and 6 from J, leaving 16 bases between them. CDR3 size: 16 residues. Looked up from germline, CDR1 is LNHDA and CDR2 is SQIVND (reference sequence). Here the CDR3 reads CASSIGWLDVGNIQYF. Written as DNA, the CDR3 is TGTGCCAGTAGTATAGGTTGGCTCGATGTGGGAAACATTCAGTACTTC.

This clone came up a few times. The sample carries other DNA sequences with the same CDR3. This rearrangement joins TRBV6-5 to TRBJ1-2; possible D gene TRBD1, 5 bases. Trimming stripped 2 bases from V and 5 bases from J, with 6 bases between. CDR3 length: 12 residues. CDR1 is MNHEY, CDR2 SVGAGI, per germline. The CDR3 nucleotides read TGTGCCAGCAGTTACGGGGGTTATGGCTACACCTTC. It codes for CASSYGGYGYTF.

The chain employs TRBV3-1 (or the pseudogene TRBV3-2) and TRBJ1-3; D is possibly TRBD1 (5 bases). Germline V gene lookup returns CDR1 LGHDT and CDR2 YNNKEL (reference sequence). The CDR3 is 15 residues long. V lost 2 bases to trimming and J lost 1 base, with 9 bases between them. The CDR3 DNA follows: TGTGCCAGCAGCCAATCTCAGGGTTCTGGAAACACCATATATTTT. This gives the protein CASSQSQGSGNTIYF.

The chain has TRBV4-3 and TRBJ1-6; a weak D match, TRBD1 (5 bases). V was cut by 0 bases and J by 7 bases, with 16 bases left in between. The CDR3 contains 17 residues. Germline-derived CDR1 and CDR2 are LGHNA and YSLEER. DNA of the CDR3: TGCGCCAGCAGCCAAGATGACGGGGGTGGTCAGAATTCACCCCTCCACTTT. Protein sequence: CASSQDDGGGQNSPLHF.

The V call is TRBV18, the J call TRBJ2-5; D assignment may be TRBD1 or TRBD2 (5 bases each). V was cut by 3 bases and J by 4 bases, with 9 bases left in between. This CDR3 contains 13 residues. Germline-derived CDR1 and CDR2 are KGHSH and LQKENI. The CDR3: CASSPDGGETQYF. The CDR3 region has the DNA TGTGCCAGCTCACCGGATGGGGGAGAGACCCAGTACTTC.

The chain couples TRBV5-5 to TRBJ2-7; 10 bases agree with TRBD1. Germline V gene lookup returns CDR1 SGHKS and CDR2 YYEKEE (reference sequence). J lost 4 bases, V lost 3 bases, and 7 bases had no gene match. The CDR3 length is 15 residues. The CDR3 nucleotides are TGTGCCAGCAGCTCCGGGACAGGGGAAACTTACGAGCAGTACTTC. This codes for CASSSGTGETYEQYF. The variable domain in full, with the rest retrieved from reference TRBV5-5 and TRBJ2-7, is DAGVTQSPTHLIKTRGQQVTLRCSPISGHKSVSWYQQVLGQGPQFIFQYYEKEERGRGNFPDRFSARQFPNYSSELNVNALLLGDSALYLCASSSGTGETYEQYFGPGTRLTVT.

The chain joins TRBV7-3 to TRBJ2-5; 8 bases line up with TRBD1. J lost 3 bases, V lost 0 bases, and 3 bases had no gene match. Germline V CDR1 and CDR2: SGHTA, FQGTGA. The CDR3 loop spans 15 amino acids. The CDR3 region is CASSLTGQGKETQYF. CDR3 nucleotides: TGTGCCAGCAGCTTAACAGGACAGGGAAAAGAGACCCAGTACTTC.

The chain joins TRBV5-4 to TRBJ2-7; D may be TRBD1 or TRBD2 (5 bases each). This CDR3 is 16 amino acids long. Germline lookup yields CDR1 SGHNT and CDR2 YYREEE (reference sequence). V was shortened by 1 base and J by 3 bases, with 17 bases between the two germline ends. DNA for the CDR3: TGTGCCAGCAGCTTGCGGGGCGCACAGATACTCTACGAGCAGTACTTC. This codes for CASSLRGAQILYEQYF.

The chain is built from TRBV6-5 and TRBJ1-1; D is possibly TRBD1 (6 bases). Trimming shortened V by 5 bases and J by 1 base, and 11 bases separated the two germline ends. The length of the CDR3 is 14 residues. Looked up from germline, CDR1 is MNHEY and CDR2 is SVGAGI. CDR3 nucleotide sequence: TGTGCCAGCAGTCTGGTGACAGGGAACACTGAAGCTTTCTTT. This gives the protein CASSLVTGNTEAFF.

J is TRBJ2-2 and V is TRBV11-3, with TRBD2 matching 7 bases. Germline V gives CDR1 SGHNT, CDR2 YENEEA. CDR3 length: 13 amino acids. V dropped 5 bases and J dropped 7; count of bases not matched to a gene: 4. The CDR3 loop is CASSPWGGGELFF. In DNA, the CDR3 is TGTGCCAGCAGCCCCTGGGGGGGCGGGGAGCTGTTTTTT.

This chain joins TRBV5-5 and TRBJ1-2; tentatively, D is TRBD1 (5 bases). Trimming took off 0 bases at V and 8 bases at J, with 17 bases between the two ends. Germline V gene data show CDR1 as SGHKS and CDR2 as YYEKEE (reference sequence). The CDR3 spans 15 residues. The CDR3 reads CASSLAEFGGWGYTF. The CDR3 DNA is TGTGCCAGCAGCTTGGCCGAGTTTGGGGGTTGGGGCTACACCTTC.

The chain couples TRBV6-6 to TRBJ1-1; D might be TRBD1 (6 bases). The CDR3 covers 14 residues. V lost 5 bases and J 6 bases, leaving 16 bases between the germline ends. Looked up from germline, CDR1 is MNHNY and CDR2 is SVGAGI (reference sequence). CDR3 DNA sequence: TGTGCCAGCAGTCTCGCAGGGGTTTGGGCTGAAGCTTTCTTT. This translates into CASSLAGVWAEAFF.

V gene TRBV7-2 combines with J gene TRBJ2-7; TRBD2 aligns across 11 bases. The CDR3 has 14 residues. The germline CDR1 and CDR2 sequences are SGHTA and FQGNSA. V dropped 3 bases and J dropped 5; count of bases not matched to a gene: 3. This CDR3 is CASSFSGGGNEQYF. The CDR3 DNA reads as TGTGCCAGCAGCTTTAGCGGGGGGGGCAACGAGCAGTACTTC.

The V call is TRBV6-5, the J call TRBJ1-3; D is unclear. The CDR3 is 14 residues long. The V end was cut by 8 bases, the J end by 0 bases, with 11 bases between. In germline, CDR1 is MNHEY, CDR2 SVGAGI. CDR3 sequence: CASWPRGSGNTIYF. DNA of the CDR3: TGTGCCAGCTGGCCGCGGGGCTCTGGAAACACCATATATTTT.

This CDR3 reads CASSGMRAPRPIEAFF. The CDR3 DNA reads TGTGCCAGCAGTGGAATGAGGGCCCCGCGTCCGATTGAAGCTTTCTTT. The chain combines TRBV2 with TRBJ1-1; D remains ambiguous. This CDR3 region has 16 residues. V gave up 4 bases and J gave up 7 bases, with 22 bases separating them. The V gene's germline CDR1 is SNHLY and CDR2 FYNNEI.

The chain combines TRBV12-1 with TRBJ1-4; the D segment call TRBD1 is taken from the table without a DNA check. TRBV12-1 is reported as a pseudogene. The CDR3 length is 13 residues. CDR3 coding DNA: TGTGCCAGCACCCCGGCAGGGGATGGAAAACTGTTTTTT. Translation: CASTPAGDGKLFF.

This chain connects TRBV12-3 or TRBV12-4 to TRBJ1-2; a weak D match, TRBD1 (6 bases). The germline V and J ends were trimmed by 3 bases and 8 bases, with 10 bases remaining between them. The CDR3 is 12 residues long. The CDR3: CASSFSTGGYTF. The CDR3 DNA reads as TGTGCCAGCAGTTTCTCGACAGGCGGCTACACCTTC.

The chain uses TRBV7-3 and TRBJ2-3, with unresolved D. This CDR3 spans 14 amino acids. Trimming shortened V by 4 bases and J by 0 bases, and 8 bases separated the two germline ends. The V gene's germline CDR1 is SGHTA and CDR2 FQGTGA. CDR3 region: CASSSTGSTDTQYF. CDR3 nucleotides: TGTGCCAGCAGCTCCACCGGCAGCACAGATACGCAGTATTTT.

The CDR3, as DNA: TGTGCCAGCAGCTTGGGCCCCTTGAGGGAATACGAGCAGTACTTC. This gives the protein CASSLGPLREYEQYF. The V and J genes are TRBV5-4 and TRBJ2-7; maybe TRBD2 (5 bases). This CDR3 region has 15 residues. Germline values: CDR1 SGHNT, CDR2 YYREEE (reference sequence). Trimming took 0 bases from V and 4 from J, leaving 14 bases between them.

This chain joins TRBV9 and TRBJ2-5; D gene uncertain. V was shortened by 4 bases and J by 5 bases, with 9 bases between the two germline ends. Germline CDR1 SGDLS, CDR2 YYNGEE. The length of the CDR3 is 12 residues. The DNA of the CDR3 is TGTGCCAGCAGCCCCTCTGGGGAGACCCAGTACTTC. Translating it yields CASSPSGETQYF.

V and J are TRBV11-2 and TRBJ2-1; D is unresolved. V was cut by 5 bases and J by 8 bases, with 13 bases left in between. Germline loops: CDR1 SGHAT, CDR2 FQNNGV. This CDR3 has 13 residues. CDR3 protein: CASSRPGRYEQFF. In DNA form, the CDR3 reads TGTGCCAGCAGCCGCCCAGGTAGATATGAGCAGTTCTTC.